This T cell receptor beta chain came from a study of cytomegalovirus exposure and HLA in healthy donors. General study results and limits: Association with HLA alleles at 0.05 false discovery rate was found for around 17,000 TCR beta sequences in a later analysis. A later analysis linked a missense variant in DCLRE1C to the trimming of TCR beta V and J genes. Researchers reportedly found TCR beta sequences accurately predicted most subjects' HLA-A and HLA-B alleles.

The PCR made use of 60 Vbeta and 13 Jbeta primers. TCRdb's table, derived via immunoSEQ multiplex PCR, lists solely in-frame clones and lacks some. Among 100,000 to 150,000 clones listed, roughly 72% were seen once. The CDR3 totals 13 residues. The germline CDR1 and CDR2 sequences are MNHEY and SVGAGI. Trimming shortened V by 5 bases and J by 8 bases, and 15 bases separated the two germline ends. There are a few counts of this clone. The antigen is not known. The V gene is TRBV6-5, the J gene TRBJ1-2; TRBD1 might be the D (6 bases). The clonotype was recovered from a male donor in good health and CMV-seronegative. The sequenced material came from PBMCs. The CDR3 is CASSDGQTHGYTF. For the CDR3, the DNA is TGTGCCAGCAGTGACGGACAGACCCACGGCTACACCTTC.